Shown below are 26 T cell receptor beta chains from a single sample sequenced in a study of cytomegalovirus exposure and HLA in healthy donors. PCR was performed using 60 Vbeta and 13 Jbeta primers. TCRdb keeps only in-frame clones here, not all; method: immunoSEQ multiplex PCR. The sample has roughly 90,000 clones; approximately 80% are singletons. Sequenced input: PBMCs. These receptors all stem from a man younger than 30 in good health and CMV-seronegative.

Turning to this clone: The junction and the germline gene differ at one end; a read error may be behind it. This CDR3 is CSSSKPGWGQASNYGYTF. CDR3 in DNA: TGTTCCAGCAGCAAACCAGGGTGGGGACAGGCCTCTAACTATGGCTACACCTTC. The chain uses TRBV7-9 and TRBJ1-2, with TRBD1 matching over 8 bases. From germline, CDR1 is SEHNR and CDR2 FQNEAQ (reference sequence). The CDR3 has 18 amino acids.

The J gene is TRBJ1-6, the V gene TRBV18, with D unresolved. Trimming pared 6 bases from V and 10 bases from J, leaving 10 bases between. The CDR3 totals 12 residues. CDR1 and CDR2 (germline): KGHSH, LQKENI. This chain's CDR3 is CASSTDGSPLHF. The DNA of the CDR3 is TGTGCCAGCTCGACCGACGGGTCACCCCTCCACTTT.

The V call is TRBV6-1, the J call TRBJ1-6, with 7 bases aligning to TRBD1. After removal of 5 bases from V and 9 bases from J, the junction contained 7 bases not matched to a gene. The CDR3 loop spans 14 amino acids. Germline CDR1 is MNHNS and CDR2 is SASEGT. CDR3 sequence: CASSTLTGSSPLHF. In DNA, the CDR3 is TGTGCCAGCAGTACGCTGACAGGGAGTTCACCCCTCCACTTT.

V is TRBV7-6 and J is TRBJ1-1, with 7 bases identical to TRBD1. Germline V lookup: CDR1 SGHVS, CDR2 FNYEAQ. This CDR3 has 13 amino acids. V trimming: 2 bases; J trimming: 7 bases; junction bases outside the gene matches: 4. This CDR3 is CASSLKGADEAFF. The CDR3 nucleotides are TGTGCCAGCAGCTTAAAGGGGGCGGATGAAGCTTTCTTT.

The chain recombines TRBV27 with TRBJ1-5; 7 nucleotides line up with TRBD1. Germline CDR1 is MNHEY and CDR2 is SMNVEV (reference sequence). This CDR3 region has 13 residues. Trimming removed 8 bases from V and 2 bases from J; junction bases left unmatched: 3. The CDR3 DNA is TGTGCCAGCGGCGGGACAGGCAATCAGCCCCAGCATTTT. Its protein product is CASGGTGNQPQHF.

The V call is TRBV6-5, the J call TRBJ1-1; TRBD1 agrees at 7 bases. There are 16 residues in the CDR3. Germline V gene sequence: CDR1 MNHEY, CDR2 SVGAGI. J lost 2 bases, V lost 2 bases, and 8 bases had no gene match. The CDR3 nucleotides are TGTGCCAGCAGTTACGACGGGACAGACCTAAACACTGAAGCTTTCTTT. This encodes CASSYDGTDLNTEAFF.

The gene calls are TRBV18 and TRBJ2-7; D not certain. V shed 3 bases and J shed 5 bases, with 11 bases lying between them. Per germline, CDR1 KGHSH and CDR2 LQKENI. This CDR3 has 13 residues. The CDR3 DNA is TGTGCCAGCTCACCTCGGCAGGCCGACGAGCAGTACTTC. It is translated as CASSPRQADEQYF.

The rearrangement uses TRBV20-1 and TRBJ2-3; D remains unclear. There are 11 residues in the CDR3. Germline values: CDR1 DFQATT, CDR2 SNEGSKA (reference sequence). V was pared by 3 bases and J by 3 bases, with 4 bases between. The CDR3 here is CSASRTDTQYF. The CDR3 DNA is TGCAGTGCTAGTCGGACAGATACGCAGTATTTT.

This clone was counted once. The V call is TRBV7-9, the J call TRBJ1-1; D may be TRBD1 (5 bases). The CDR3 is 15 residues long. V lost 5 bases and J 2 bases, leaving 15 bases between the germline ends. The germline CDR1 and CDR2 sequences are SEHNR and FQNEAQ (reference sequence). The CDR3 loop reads CASSPAGRLNTEAFF. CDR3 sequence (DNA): TGTGCCAGCAGCCCCGCGGGACGGCTAAACACTGAAGCTTTCTTT. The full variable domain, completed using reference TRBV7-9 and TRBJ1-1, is DTGVSQNPRHKITKRGQNVTFRCDPISEHNRLYWYRQTLGQGPEFLTYFQNEAQLEKSRLLSDRFSAERPKGSFSTLEIQRTEQGDSAMYLCASSPAGRLNTEAFFGQGTRLTVV.

Here the CDR3 reads CASTSFGDREEVTQYF. CDR3 DNA sequence: TGTGCCAGTACCTCTTTTGGGGACAGGGAAGAAGTGACCCAGTACTTC. The J gene is TRBJ2-5, the V gene TRBV19; 9 bases line up with TRBD1. CDR1 and CDR2 (germline): LNHDA, SQIVND (reference sequence). The V gene end was trimmed by 7 bases and the J gene end by 7 bases; junction bases not matched to a gene: 16. CDR3 size: 16 residues.

The CDR3 region has the DNA TGTGCCAGCAGCTTACGGACAAGCACAGATACGCAGTATTTT. Encoded protein: CASSLRTSTDTQYF. V and J are TRBV13 and TRBJ2-3; TRBD1 is a possible D gene (5 bases). V was clipped by 2 bases and J by 0 bases, with 6 bases between them. The CDR3 has 14 amino acids. CDR1 PRHDT and CDR2 FYEKMQ come from the germline V gene (reference sequence). The full variable domain, in which reference TRBV13 and TRBJ2-3 provide the parts outside the CDR3, is AAGVIQSPRHLIKEKRETATLKCYPIPRHDTVYWYQQGPGQDPQFLISFYEKMQSDKGSIPDRFSAQQFSDYHSELNMSSLELGDSALYFCASSLRTSTDTQYFGPGTRLTVL.

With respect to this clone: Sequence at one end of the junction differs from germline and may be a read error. The CDR3 bases are TGTTCCAGCAGCTTGCACGGGGGGCTGGGAGCGAACACTGAAGCTTTCTTT. Translating it yields CSSSLHGGLGANTEAFF. The chain links TRBV7-9 to TRBJ1-1; the D gene is possibly TRBD1 (6 bases). Germline assignment: CDR1 SEHNR and CDR2 FQNEAQ (reference sequence). This CDR3 contains 17 residues. Using reference TRBV7-9 and TRBJ1-1 for the parts outside the CDR3, the full variable domain is DTGVSQNPRHKITKRGQNVTFRCDPISEHNRLYWYRQTLGQGPEFLTYFQNEAQLEKSRLLSDRFSAERPKGSFSTLEIQRTEQGDSAMYLCSSSLHGGLGANTEAFFGQGTRLTVV.

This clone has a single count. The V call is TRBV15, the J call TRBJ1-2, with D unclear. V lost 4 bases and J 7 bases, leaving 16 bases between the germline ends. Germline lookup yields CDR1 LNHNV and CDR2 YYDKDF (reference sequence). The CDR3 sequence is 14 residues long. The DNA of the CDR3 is TGTGCCACCAGCACCTTTCCGGGAGATCGTGGCTACACCTTC. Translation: CATSTFPGDRGYTF.

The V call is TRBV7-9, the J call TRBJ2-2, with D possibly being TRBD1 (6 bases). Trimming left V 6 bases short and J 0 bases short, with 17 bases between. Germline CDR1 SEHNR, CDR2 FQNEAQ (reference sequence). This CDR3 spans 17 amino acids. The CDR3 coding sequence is TGTGCCAGCAGATCGACAGGAAACAAACCGAACACCGGGGAGCTGTTTTTT. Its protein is CASRSTGNKPNTGELFF.

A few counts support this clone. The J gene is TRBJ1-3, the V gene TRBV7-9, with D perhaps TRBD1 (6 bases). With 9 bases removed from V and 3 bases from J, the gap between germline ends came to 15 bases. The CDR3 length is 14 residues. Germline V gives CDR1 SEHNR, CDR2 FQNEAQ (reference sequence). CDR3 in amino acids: CARKEGVRGNTIYF. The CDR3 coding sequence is TGTGCCAGGAAAGAGGGGGTGCGTGGAAACACCATATATTTT.

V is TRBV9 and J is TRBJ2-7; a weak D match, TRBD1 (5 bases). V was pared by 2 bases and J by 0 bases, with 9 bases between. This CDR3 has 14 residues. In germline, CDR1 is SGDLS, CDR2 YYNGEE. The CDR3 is CASSVSGYSYEQYF. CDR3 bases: TGTGCCAGCAGCGTTTCAGGGTACTCCTACGAGCAGTACTTC.

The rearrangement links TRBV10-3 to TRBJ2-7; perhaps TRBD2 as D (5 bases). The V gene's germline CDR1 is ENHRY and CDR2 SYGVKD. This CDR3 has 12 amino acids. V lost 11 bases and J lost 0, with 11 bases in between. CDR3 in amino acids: CAVGSASYEQYF. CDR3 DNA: TGTGCCGTAGGGAGCGCCTCCTACGAGCAGTACTTC.

This CDR3 reads CASSPKGAGLETGELFF. The CDR3, as DNA: TGTGCCAGCTCACCCAAGGGTGCAGGGTTGGAAACCGGGGAGCTGTTTTTT. The gene calls are TRBV18 and TRBJ2-2; D is possibly TRBD1 (5 bases). The CDR3 length is 17 residues. Between the trimmed V and J ends, which lost 3 bases and 5 bases, there was a span of 19 bases. The V gene's germline CDR1 is KGHSH and CDR2 LQKENI.

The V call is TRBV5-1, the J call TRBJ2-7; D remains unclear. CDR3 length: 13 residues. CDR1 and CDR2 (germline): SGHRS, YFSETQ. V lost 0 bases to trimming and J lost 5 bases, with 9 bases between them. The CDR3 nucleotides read TGCGCCAGCAGCTTGGGGGTTCGGGACGAGCAGTACTTC. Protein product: CASSLGVRDEQYF.

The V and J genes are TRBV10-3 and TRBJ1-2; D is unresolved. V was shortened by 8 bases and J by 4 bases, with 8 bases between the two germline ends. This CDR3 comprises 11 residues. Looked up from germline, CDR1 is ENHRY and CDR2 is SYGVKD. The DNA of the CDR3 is TGTGCCATCGGTCCGAGCTATGGCTACACCTTC. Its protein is CAIGPSYGYTF.

CDR3 DNA: TGCGCCAGCAGCCAAGTAAACACAGGCACCCAATACGGCGTGCAGTTCTTC. It codes for CASSQVNTGTQYGVQFF. The V gene is TRBV4-1, the J gene TRBJ2-1; TRBD1 is a possible D gene (5 bases). Germline V gene sequence: CDR1 MGHRA, CDR2 YSYEKL. V dropped 1 base and J dropped 12 bases, with 25 bases sitting between them. The CDR3 is 17 residues long.

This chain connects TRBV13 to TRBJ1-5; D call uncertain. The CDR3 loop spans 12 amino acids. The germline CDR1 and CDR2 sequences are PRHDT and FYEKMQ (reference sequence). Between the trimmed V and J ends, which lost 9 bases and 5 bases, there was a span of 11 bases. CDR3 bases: TGTGCCAGTTCGGTCGGGGATCAGCCCCAGCATTTT. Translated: CASSVGDQPQHF. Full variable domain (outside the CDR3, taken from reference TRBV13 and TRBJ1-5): AAGVIQSPRHLIKEKRETATLKCYPIPRHDTVYWYQQGPGQDPQFLISFYEKMQSDKGSIPDRFSAQQFSDYHSELNMSSLELGDSALYFCASSVGDQPQHFGDGTRLSIL.

The CDR3 DNA follows: TGTGCCAGCAGTTTAAAGGGAACAGGCACATATAGCAATCAGCCCCAGCATTTT. Translation: CASSLKGTGTYSNQPQHF. This chain uses TRBV28 with TRBJ1-5, with TRBD1 as a possible D gene (5 bases). V shed 2 bases and J shed 0 bases, with 17 bases lying between them. The CDR3 runs 18 residues. Germline V gene sequence: CDR1 MDHEN, CDR2 SYDVKM.

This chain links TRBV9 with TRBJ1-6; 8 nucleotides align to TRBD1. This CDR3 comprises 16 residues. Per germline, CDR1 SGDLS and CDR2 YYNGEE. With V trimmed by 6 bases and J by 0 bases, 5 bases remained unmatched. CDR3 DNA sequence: TGTGCCAGCAACCGACAGGGGAGCTCCTATAATTCACCCCTCCACTTT. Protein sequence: CASNRQGSSYNSPLHF.

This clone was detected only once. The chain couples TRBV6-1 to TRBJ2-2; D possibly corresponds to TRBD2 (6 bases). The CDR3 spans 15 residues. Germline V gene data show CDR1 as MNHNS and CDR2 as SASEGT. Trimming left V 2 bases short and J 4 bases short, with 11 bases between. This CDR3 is CASSEWRDLTGELFF. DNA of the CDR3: TGTGCCAGCAGTGAATGGAGGGACCTCACCGGGGAGCTGTTTTTT.

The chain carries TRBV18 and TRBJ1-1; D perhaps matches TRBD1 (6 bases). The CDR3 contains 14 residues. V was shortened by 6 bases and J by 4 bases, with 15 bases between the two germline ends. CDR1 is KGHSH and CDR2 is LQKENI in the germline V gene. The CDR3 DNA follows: TGTGCCAGCTCTCGTGAGGGAGGGGGCACTGAAGCTTTCTTT. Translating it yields CASSREGGGTEAFF.